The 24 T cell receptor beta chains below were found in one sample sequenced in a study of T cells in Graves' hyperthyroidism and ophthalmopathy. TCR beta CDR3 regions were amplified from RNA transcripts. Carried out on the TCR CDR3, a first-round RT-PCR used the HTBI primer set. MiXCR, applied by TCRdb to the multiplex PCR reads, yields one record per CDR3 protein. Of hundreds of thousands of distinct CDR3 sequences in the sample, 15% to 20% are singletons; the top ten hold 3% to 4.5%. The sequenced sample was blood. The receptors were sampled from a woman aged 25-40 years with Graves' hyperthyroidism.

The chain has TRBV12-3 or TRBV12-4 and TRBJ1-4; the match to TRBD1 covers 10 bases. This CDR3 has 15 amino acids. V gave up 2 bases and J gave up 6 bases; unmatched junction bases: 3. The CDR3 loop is CASSLWDRGDEKLFF. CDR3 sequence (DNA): TGTGCCAGCAGTTTATGGGACAGGGGAGATGAAAAACTGTTTTTT.

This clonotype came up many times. CDR3 in DNA: TGTGCCAGCAGCCCAGGGGGGGAGCAGTTCTTC. The encoded protein is CASSPGGEQFF. The gene calls are TRBV7-8 and TRBJ2-1, with D maybe TRBD1 (7 bases). The V gene lost 5 bases and the J gene lost 10 bases, with 9 bases spanning the gap. This CDR3 is built from 11 residues. In germline, CDR1 is SGHVS, CDR2 FQNEAQ.

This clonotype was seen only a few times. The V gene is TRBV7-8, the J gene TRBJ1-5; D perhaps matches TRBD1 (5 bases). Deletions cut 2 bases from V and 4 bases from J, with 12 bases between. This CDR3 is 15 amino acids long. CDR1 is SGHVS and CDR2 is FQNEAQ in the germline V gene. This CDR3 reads CASSLYRGENQPQHF. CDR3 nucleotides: TGTGCCAGCAGCTTATATAGGGGTGAAAATCAGCCCCAGCATTTT.

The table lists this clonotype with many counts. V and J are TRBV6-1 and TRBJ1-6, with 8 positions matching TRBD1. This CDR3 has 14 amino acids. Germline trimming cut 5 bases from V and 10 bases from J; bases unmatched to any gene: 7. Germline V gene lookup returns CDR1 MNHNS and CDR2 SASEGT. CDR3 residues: CASSLDREGSPLHF. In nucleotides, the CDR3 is TGTGCCAGCAGTCTGGACAGGGAAGGGTCACCCCTCCACTTT.

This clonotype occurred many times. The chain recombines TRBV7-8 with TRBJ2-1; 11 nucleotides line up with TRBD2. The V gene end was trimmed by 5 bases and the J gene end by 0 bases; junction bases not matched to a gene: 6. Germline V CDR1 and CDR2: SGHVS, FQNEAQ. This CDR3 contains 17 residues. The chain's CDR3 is CASSPRLAGFSYNEQFF. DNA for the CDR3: TGTGCCAGCAGCCCGCGACTAGCGGGGTTCTCCTACAATGAGCAGTTCTTC.

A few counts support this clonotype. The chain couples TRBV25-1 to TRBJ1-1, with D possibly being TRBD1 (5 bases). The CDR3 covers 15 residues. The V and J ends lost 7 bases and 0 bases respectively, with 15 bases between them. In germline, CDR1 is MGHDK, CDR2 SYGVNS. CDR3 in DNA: TGTGCCAGCACCCCCGCCCAGGGTATGAACACTGAAGCTTTCTTT. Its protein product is CASTPAQGMNTEAFF.

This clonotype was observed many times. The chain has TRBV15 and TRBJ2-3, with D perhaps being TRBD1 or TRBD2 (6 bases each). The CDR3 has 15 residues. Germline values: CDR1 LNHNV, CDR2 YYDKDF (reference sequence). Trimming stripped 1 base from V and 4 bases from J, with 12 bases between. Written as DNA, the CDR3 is TGTGCCACCAGCAGAGCGGGAAGGGGGGCAGATACGCAGTATTTT. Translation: CATSRAGRGADTQYF.

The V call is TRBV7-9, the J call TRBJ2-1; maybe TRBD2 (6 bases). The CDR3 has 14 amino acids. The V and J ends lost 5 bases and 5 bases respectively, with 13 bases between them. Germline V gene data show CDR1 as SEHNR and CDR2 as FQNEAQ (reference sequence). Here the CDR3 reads CASSVRDLNNEQFF. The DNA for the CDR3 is TGTGCCAGCAGCGTCCGGGACTTAAACAATGAGCAGTTCTTC.

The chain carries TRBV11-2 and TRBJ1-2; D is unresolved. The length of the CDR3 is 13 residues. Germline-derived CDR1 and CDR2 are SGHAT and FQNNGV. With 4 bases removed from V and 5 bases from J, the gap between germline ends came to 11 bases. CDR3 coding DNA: TGTGCCAGCAGCTCGGACGGACCTTATGGCTACACCTTC. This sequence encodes CASSSDGPYGYTF. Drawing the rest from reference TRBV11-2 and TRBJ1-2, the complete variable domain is EAGVAQSPRYKIIEKRQSVAFWCNPISGHATLYWYQQILGQGPKLLIQFQNNGVVDDSQLPKDRFSAERLKGVDSTLKIQPAKLEDSAVYLCASSSDGPYGYTFGSGTRLTVV.

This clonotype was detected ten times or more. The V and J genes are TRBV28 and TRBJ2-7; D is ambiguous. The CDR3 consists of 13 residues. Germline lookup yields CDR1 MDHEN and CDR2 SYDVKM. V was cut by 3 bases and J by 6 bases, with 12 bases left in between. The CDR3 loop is CASSFQTRSEQYF. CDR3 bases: TGTGCCAGCAGTTTCCAGACACGGTCCGAGCAGTACTTC. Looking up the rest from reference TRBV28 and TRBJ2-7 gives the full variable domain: DVKVTQSSRYLVKRTGEKVFLECVQDMDHENMFWYRQDPGLGLRLIYFSYDVKMKEKGDIPEGYSVSREKKERFSLILESASTNQTSMYLCASSFQTRSEQYFGPGTRLTVT.

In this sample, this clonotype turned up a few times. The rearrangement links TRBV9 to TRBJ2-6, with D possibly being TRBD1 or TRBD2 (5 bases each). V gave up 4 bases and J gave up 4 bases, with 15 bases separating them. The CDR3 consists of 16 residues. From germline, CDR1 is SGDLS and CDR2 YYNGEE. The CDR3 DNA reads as TGTGCCAGCAGCCGGGACCCCCGGCGGGGGGCCAACGTCCTGACTTTC. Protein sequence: CASSRDPRRGANVLTF.

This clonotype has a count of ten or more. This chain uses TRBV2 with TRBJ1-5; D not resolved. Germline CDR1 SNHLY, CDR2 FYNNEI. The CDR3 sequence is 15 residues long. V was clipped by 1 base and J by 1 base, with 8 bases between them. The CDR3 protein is CASSEGAVSNQPQHF. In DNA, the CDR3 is TGTGCCAGCAGTGAAGGAGCAGTGAGCAATCAGCCCCAGCATTTT.

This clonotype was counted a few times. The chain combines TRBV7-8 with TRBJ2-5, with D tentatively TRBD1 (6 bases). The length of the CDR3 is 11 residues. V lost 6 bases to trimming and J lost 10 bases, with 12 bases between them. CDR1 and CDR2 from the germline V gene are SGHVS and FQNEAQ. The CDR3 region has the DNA TGTGCCAGCAGTGGAGCAGGGGACCAGTACTTC. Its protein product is CASSGAGDQYF.

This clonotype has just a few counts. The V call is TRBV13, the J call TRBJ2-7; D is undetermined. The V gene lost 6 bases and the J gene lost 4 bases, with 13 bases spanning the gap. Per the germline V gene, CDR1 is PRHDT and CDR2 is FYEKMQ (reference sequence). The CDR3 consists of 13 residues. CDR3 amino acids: CASSHGRIYEQYF. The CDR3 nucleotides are TGTGCCAGCAGTCACGGACGGATTTACGAGCAGTACTTC.

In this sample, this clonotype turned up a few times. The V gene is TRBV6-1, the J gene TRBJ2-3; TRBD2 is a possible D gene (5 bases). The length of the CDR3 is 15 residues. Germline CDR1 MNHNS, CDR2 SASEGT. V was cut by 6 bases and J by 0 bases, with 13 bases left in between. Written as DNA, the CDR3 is TGTGCCAGCAGATTAGAGGGTGTGAGCACAGATACGCAGTATTTT. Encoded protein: CASRLEGVSTDTQYF.

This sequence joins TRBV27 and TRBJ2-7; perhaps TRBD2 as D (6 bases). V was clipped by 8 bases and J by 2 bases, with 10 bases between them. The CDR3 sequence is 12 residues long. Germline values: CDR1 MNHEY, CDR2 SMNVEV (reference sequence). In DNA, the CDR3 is TGTGCCAGCGGGGGGAGAGCCTACGAGCAGTACTTC. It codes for CASGGRAYEQYF.

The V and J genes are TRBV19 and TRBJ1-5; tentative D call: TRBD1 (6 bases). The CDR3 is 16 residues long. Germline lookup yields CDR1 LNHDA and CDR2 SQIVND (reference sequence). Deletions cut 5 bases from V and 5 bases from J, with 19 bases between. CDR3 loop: CASSFGGDPIDQPQHF. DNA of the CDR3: TGTGCCAGTAGTTTCGGGGGCGACCCGATAGATCAGCCCCAGCATTTT.

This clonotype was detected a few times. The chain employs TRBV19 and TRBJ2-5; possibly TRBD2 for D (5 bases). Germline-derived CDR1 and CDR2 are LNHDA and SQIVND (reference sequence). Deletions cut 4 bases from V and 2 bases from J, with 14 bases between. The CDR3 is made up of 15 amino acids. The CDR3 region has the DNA TGTGCCAGTAGTAGTGGCGGGCAAAAGCAAGAGACCCAGTACTTC. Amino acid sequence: CASSSGGQKQETQYF. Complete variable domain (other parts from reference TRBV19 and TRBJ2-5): DGGITQSPKYLFRKEGQNVTLSCEQNLNHDAMYWYRQDPGQGLRLIYYSQIVNDFQKGDIAEGYSVSREKKESFPLTVTSAQKNPTAFYLCASSSGGQKQETQYFGPGTRLLVL.

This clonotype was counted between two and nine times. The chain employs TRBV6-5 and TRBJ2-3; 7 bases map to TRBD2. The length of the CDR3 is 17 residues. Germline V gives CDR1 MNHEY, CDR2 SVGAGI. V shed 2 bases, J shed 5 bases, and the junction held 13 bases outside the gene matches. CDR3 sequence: CASSYIFGGSRGDTQYF. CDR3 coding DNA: TGTGCCAGCAGTTACATTTTTGGCGGGAGTAGAGGAGATACGCAGTATTTT.

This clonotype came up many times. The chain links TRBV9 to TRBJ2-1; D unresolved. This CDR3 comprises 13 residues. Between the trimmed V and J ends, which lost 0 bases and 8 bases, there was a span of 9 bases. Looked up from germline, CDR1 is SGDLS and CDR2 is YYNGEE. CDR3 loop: CASSVGELDEQFF. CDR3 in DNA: TGTGCCAGCAGCGTAGGTGAGCTCGATGAGCAGTTCTTC.

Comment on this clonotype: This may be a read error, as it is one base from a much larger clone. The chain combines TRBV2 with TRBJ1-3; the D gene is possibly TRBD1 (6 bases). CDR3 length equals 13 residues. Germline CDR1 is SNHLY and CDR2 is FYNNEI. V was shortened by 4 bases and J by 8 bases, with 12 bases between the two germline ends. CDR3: CASSGDRRDTIYF. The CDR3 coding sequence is TGTGCCAGCAGTGGCGACAGGAGAGACACCATATATTTT.

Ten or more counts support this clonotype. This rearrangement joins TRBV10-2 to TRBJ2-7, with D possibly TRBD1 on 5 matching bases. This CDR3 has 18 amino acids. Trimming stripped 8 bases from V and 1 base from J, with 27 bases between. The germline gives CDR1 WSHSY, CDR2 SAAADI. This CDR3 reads CASRYIGMGPAKSYEQYF. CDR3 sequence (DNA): TGCGCCAGCCGGTATATAGGGATGGGGCCGGCTAAGTCCTACGAGCAGTACTTC.

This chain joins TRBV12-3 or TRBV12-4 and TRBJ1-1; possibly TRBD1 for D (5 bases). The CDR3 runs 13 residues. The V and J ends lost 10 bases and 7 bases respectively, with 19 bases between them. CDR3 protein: CATKRDPEFEAFF. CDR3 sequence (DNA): TGTGCCACTAAGCGGGACCCGGAATTTGAAGCTTTCTTT.

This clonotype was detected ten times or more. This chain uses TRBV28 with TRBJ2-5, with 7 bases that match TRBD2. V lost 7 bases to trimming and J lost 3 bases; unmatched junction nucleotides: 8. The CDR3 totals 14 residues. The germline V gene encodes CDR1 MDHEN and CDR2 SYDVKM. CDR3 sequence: CASMPSGTEETQYF. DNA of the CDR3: TGTGCCAGCATGCCTAGCGGAACTGAAGAGACCCAGTACTTC.